These 11 T cell receptor beta chains originate from one sample sequenced in a study of CD8 T cells in Susac syndrome. Random hexamers were used to reverse transcribe an amount of about 0.45 to 1 ug RNA. TCRdb itself ran the immunoSEQ multiplex PCR reads through MiXCR, one entry per CDR3 protein. The sample holds about 200,000 distinct CDR3 sequences; 85% to 95% are singletons and the top ten take roughly 0.1%. Sequencing was performed on CD4+ T cells from PBMCs. The receptors were sampled from a human donor in good health.

The chain uses TRBV20-1 and TRBJ2-3; 8 nucleotides line up with TRBD2. Trimming took 4 bases from V and 6 from J; bases not matched to a gene: 12. The CDR3 extends over 15 amino acids. Per the germline V gene, CDR1 is DFQATT and CDR2 is SNEGSKA (reference sequence). Here the CDR3 DNA reads TGCAGTGCTATCAAAGGGTCGGGGGGGCCGGATACGCAGTATTTT. Translating it yields CSAIKGSGGPDTQYF.

This clonotype has only one observation. CDR3 residues: CASSQDHRGDTQYF. CDR3 sequence (DNA): TGCGCCAGCAGCCAAGATCATAGAGGAGATACGCAGTATTTT. The chain recombines TRBV4-3 with TRBJ2-3; D is uncertain. This CDR3 contains 14 residues. Trimming removed 0 bases at V and 5 bases at J, with 9 bases between. Germline V gene sequence: CDR1 LGHNA, CDR2 YSLEER.

V and J are TRBV27 and TRBJ2-7, with D unresolved. Germline V gene lookup returns CDR1 MNHEY and CDR2 SMNVEV (reference sequence). The CDR3 is 11 residues long. V was trimmed by 8 bases and J by 3 bases, leaving 8 bases between them. The CDR3 nucleotides read TGTGCCAGCGGCACACTCTACGAGCAGTACTTC. This translates into CASGTLYEQYF.

This clonotype was seen once. The chain recombines TRBV9 with TRBJ1-1; no definite D call. V lost 7 bases and J lost 0, with 10 bases in between. Germline-derived CDR1 and CDR2 are SGDLS and YYNGEE. The CDR3 consists of 13 residues. CDR3 residues: CASAQGLNTEAFF. CDR3 nucleotide sequence: TGTGCCAGCGCTCAAGGGTTGAACACTGAAGCTTTCTTT.

The sample holds a few counts of this clonotype. The chain combines TRBV6-5 with TRBJ2-1; D ambiguous. This CDR3 is 11 amino acids long. Germline V CDR1 and CDR2: MNHEY, SVGAGI. The ends were cut back, 8 bases at V and 4 bases at J, with 6 bases in the middle. The CDR3 nucleotides read TGTGCCAGCGTTCTTTACAATGAGCAGTTCTTC. The encoded protein is CASVLYNEQFF.

This chain links TRBV5-1 with TRBJ2-5; D might be TRBD1 (5 bases). The CDR3 consists of 14 residues. Trimming cost V 6 bases and J 1 base, with 13 bases left between them. Per the germline V gene, CDR1 is SGHRS and CDR2 is YFSETQ. In nucleotides, the CDR3 is TGCGCCAGCATCAGGGATTGGGGCCAAGAGACCCAGTACTTC. Translation gives CASIRDWGQETQYF.

The rearrangement uses TRBV20-1 and TRBJ1-2; D is possibly TRBD1 (6 bases). This CDR3 is built from 14 residues. Trimming cost V 2 bases and J 4 bases, with 14 bases left between them. Germline CDR1 reads DFQATT; CDR2 reads SNEGSKA (reference sequence). The CDR3 nucleotides read TGCAGTGCTAGACAAAGGGGGGTGGCCTATGGCTACACCTTC. It translates to CSARQRGVAYGYTF.

V and J are TRBV14 and TRBJ2-1, with TRBD2 matching 7 bases. CDR1 and CDR2 from the germline V gene are SGHDN and FVKESK. With 7 bases clipped from V and 8 bases from J, the junction kept 14 bases outside the gene matches. There are 15 residues in the CDR3. The CDR3 coding sequence is TGTGCCAGCACCATCGCCGGGGGAGGGGTCGATGAGCAGTTCTTC. Translating gives CASTIAGGGVDEQFF. The full variable domain, with the rest looked up from reference TRBV14 and TRBJ2-1, is EAGVTQFPSHSVIEKGQTVTLRCDPISGHDNLYWYRRVMGKEIKFLLHFVKESKQDESGMPNNRFLAERTGGTYSTLKVQPAELEDSGVYFCASTIAGGGVDEQFFGPGTRLTVL.

V is TRBV25-1 and J is TRBJ1-6; D is undetermined. The CDR3 is 12 amino acids. The germline V gene encodes CDR1 MGHDK and CDR2 SYGVNS. V lost 4 bases to trimming and J lost 13 bases, with 11 bases between them. Here the CDR3 reads CASSVDGLPLHF. CDR3 sequence (DNA): TGTGCCAGCAGTGTCGATGGGCTCCCCCTCCACTTT.

The gene calls are TRBV6-1 and TRBJ2-7; 12 nucleotides agree with TRBD1. Germline CDR1 is MNHNS and CDR2 is SASEGT. The CDR3 has 16 residues. Trimming removed 5 bases from V and 4 bases from J; junction bases left unmatched: 9. Written as DNA, the CDR3 is TGTGCCAGCAGTCAAGGAGGGACAGGGGGCCGGTACGAGCAGTACTTC. Translation gives CASSQGGTGGRYEQYF.

The chain couples TRBV5-1 to TRBJ2-7, with 9 bases identical to TRBD1. The ends lost 0 bases at V and 1 base at J; junction bases unmatched: 5. Germline V lookup: CDR1 SGHRS, CDR2 YFSETQ. This CDR3 is 16 amino acids long. As DNA, the CDR3 is TGCGCCAGCAGCTTGGACGCGGGGACAGGGTCCTACGAGCAGTACTTC. Residues: CASSLDAGTGSYEQYF.